This TCR beta chain originates from a study of regulatory T cells in long-lasting Graves disease. Study-wide points: Patients with persistent Graves' had lower TCR diversity than newly diagnosed patients.

A remark on this clonotype: What it binds is unknown.

The TCR beta library used iRepertoire HTBI primers with Arm-PCR amplification of CDR3. TCRdb redid the calling of the multiplex PCR reads with MiXCR, one entry per CDR3 protein. The table lists a few hundred thousand distinct CDR3 sequences, less than 25% of them singletons. Time point reported: persistent/refractory GD, antithyroid drugs over 5 years with positive TRAb. The TCR library was prepared using RNA isolated from PBMCs. In each case, Graves' disease was diagnosed per American Thyroid Association guidelines. Germline values: CDR1 SQVTM, CDR2 ANQGSEA. Trimming took 5 bases from V and 4 from J, leaving 14 bases between them. This CDR3 spans 14 amino acids.

The TCR originated in a female donor with Graves disease. The chain combines TRBV29-1 with TRBJ1-4; D might be TRBD1 (6 bases). The sample in question was peripheral blood mononuclear cells (PBMCs), obtained when the disease was refractory, from a patient treated with antithyroid drugs. CDR3 DNA: TGCAGCGTTCATTTCAGCAGGGGTAATGAAAAACTGTTTTTT. It codes for CSVHFSRGNEKLFF.